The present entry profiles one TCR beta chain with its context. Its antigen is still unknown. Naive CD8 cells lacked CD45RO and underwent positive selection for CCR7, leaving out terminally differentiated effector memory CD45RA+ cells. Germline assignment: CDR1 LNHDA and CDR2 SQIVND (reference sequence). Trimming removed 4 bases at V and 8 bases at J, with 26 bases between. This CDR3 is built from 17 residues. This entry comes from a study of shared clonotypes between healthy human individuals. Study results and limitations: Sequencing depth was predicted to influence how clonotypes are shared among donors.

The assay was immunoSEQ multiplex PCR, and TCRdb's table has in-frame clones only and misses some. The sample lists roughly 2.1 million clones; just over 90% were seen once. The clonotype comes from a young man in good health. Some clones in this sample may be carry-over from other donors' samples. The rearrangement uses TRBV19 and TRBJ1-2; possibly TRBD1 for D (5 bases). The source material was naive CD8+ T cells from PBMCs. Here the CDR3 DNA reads TGTGCCAGTAGTAGTTGGATGTGGACGGAGAATGGGGACGGCTACACCTTC. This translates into CASSSWMWTENGDGYTF. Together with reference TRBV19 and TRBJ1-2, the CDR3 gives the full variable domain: DGGITQSPKYLFRKEGQNVTLSCEQNLNHDAMYWYRQDPGQGLRLIYYSQIVNDFQKGDIAEGYSVSREKKESFPLTVTSAQKNPTAFYLCASSSWMWTENGDGYTFGSGTRLTVV.